This T cell receptor beta chain appears in the sequencing data of a study of blood T cell repertoires in COVID-19. Study context: T cells, B-cell-depleted T cells, or PBMCs provided the cDNA or gDNA that served as material.

This CDR3 has 15 residues. V dropped 1 base and J dropped 1 base, with 10 bases sitting between them. Per germline, CDR1 MGHRA and CDR2 YSYEKL. The table lists this clone with a count of one. Sequencing used immunoSEQ multiplex PCR; TCRdb keeps in-frame clones, though not all of them. The data show around 450,000 clones, with nearly 90% seen just once and just under 2% held by the top ten. V gene TRBV4-1 combines with J gene TRBJ1-1, with D perhaps matching TRBD1 (5 bases). The TCR originated in a woman aged 18-30 years with acute COVID-19. Sequencing was performed on PBMCs or T cells enriched from blood (not recorded which). The CDR3 DNA is TGCGCCAGCAGCCAAGGGAGGGGTGGGAACACTGAAGCTTTCTTT. Residues: CASSQGRGGNTEAFF.